This T cell receptor beta chain was identified during a study of CD8+ T cells in alopecia areata. Across the whole study: Dosing spanned 6 to 18 months on tofacitinib, then 6 months off drug.

Trimming cost V 2 bases and J 5 bases, with 21 bases left between them. The CDR3 has 17 residues. In germline, CDR1 is SGHDN, CDR2 FVKESK. Peripheral blood and lesional scalp punch biopsies came from alopecia areata patients. PBMCs provided sorted CD4+ and CD8+ T cells. Notes on the study in general: It was lesional scalp, especially alopecia totalis/universalis, that showed higher clonality than normal scalp.

This clone was counted a few times. Its target is not known. Extracted RNA was reverse transcribed, and the resulting cDNA served as sequencing template. Produced via immunoSEQ multiplex PCR; TCRdb's table is partial and in-frame only. The data show hundreds of thousands of clones, approximately 52% seen once. The receptor comes from a human donor with alopecia areata. Specimen: CD4+ T cells sorted from blood, collected at week 0. The J gene is TRBJ2-5, the V gene TRBV14, with D possibly matching TRBD2 (5 bases). The CDR3 bases are TGTGCCAGCAGCCAACTACGGAGCGGAGATAGGCGGGAGACCCAGTACTTC. It is translated as CASSQLRSGDRRETQYF.